Below, one T cell receptor (beta chain) is given with its context. Its antigen is unknown. Individuals selected for sequencing had exhibited CD8+CD57+ cell expansion on flow cytometry. There were no patients without severe acquired aplastic anemia. There was no therapy given to any patient before the blood sampling took place. Using genomic DNA as the template, TCR beta VDJ and CDR3 profiling was carried out. TCRdb processed the reads anew with MiXCR; each CDR3 protein has one entry. The data hold about 120,000 distinct CDR3 sequences, with 45% to 60% observed a single time. The CDR3 runs to 14 residues. Trimming left V 5 bases short and J 5 bases short, with 11 bases between. CDR1 is SGHNT and CDR2 is YYREEE in the germline V gene (reference sequence). This sample was taken from a study of CD8+CD57+ T cells in acquired aplastic anemia. Study-level results: Roughly 30 CD8+ CDR3 sequences occurred in both the patients and the controls.

The chain combines TRBV5-4 with TRBJ1-6; D is unresolved. Sample: sorted CD4+, CD8+, or CD8+CD57+ T cells (not recorded which) from PBMCs. The receptor's source is a human donor with aplastic anemia. The CDR3 protein is CASRSLPHNSPLHF. The CDR3 DNA sequence: TGTGCCAGCAGGTCCCTCCCGCATAATTCACCCCTCCACTTT.